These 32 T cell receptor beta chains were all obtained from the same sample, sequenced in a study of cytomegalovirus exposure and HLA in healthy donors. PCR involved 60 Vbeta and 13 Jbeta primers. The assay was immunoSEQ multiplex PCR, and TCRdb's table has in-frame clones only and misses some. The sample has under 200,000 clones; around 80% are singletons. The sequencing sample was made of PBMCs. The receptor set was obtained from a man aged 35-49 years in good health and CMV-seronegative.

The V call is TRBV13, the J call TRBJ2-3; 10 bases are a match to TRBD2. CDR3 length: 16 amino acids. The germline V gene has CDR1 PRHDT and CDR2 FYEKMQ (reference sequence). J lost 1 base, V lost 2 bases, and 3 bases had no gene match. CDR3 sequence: CASSLILAGGTDTQYF. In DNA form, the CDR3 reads TGTGCCAGCAGCTTAATCCTAGCGGGGGGCACAGATACGCAGTATTTT. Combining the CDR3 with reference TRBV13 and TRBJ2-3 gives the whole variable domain AAGVIQSPRHLIKEKRETATLKCYPIPRHDTVYWYQQGPGQDPQFLISFYEKMQSDKGSIPDRFSAQQFSDYHSELNMSSLELGDSALYFCASSLILAGGTDTQYFGPGTRLTVL.

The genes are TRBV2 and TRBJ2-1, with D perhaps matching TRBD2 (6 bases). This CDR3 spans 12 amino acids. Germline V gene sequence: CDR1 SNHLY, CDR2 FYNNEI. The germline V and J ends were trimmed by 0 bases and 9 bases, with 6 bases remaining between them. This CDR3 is CASSEARGEQFF. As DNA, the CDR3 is TGTGCCAGCAGTGAAGCGCGGGGTGAGCAGTTCTTC.

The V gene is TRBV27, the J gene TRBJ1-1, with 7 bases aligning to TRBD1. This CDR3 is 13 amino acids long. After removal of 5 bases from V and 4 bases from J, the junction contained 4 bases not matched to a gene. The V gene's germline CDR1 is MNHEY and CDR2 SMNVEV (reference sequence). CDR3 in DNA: TGTGCCAGCAGTCAGGGGGTAGGCACTGAAGCTTTCTTT. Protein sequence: CASSQGVGTEAFF.

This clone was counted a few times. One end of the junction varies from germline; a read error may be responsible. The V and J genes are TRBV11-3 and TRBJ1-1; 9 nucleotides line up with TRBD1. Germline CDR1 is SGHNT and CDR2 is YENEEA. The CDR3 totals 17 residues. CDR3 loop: CASSLGGQGVRNAEAFF. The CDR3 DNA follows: TGTGCCAGCAGCTTAGGGGGACAGGGAGTCAGGAACGCTGAAGCTTTCTTT.

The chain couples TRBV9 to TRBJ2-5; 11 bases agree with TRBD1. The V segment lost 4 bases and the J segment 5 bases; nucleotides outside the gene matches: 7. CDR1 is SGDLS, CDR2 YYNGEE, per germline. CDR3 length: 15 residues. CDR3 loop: CASSPRTGGDETQYF. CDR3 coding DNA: TGTGCCAGCAGCCCGAGGACAGGGGGCGATGAGACCCAGTACTTC.

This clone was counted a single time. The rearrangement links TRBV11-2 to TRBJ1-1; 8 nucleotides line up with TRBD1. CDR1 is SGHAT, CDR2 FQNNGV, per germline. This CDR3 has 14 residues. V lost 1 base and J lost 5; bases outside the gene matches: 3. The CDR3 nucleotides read TGTGCCAGCAGCTTAGCAGGGGGCCGGACTGAAGCTTTCTTT. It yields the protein CASSLAGGRTEAFF.

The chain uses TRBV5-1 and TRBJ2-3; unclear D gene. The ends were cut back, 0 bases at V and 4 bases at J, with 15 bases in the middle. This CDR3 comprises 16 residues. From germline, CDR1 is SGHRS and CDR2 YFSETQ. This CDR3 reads CASSLVLVAVADTQYF. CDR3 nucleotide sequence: TGCGCCAGCAGCTTGGTTCTAGTCGCAGTAGCAGATACGCAGTATTTT.

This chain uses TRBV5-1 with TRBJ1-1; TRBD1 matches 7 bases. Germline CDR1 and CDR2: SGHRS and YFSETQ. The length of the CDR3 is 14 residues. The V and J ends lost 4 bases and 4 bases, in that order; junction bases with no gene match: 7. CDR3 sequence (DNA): TGCGCCAGCAGCGGTAGACAGGGAGGCACTGAAGCTTTCTTT. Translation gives CASSGRQGGTEAFF.

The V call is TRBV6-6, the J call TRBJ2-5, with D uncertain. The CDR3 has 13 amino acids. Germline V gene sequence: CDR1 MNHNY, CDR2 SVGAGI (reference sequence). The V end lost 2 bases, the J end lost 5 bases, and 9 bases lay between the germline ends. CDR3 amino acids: CASSYPASETQYF. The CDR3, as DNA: TGTGCCAGCAGTTACCCCGCGTCTGAGACCCAGTACTTC.

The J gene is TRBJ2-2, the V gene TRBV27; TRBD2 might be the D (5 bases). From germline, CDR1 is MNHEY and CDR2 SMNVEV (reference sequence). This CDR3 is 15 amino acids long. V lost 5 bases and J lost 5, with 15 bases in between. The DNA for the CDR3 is TGTGCCAGCAGTCGCCCCGGGATACAAACCGGGGAGCTGTTTTTT. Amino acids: CASSRPGIQTGELFF.

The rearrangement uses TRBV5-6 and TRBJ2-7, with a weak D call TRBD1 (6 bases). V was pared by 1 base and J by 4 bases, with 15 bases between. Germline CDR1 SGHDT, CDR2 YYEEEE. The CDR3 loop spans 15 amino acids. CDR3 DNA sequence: TGTGCCAGCAGCTTGTTTGGGACAAATCAGTACGAGCAGTACTTC. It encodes CASSLFGTNQYEQYF.

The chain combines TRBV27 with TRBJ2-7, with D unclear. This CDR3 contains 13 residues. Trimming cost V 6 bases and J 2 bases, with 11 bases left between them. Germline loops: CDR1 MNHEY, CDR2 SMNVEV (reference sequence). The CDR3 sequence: CASSQRPPYEQYF. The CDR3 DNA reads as TGTGCCAGCAGCCAGCGTCCACCCTACGAGCAGTACTTC.

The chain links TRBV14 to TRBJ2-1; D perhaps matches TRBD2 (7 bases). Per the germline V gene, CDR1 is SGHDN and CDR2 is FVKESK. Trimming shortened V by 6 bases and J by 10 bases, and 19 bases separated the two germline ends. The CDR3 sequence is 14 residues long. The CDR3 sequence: CASREGGPRGEQFF. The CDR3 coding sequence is TGTGCCAGCAGGGAGGGGGGGCCTCGTGGGGAGCAGTTCTTC. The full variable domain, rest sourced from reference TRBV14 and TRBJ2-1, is EAGVTQFPSHSVIEKGQTVTLRCDPISGHDNLYWYRRVMGKEIKFLLHFVKESKQDESGMPNNRFLAERTGGTYSTLKVQPAELEDSGVYFCASREGGPRGEQFFGPGTRLTVL.

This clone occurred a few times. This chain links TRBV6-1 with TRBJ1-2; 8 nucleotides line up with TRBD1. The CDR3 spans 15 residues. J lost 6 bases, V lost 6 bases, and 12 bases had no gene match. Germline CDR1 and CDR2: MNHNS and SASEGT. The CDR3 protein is CASRARLAGGDGYTF. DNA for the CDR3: TGTGCCAGCAGGGCTCGTCTTGCAGGGGGCGATGGCTACACCTTC.

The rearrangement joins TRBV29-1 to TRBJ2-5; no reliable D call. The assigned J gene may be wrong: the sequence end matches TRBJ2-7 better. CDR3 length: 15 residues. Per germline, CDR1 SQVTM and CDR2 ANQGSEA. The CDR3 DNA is TGCAGCGTTGAAGATCCGGCGACAAGTTCAGGCGAGCAGTACTTC. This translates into CSVEDPATSSGEQYF.

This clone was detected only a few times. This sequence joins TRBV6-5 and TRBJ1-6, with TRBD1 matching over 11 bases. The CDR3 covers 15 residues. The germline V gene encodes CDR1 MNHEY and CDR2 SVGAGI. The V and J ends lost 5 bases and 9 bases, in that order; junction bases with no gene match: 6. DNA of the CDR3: TGTGCCAGCAGTCCCGGGACAGGGGGATTTTCACCCCTCCACTTT. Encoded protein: CASSPGTGGFSPLHF.

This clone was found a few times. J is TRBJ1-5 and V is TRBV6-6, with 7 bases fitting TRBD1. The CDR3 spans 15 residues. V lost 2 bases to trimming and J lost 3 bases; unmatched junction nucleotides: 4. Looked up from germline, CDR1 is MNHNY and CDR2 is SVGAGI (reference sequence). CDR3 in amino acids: CASSYTGTDNQPQHF. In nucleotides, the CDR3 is TGTGCCAGCAGTTACACCGGGACAGACAATCAGCCCCAGCATTTT.

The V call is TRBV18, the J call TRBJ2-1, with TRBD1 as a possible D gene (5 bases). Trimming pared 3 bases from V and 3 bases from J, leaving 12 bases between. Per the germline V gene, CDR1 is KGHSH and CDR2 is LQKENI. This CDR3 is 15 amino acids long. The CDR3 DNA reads TGTGCCAGCTCACCTTTACAGGCCCTCTACAATGAGCAGTTCTTC. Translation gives CASSPLQALYNEQFF. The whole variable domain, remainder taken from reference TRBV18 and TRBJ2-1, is NAGVMQNPRHLVRRRGQEARLRCSPMKGHSHVYWYRQLPEEGLKFMVYLQKENIIDESGMPKERFSAEFPKEGPSILRIQQVVRGDSAAYFCASSPLQALYNEQFFGPGTRLTVL.

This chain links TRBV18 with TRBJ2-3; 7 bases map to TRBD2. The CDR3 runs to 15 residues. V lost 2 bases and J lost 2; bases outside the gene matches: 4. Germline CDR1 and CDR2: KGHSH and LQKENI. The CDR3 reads CASSPGAGDTDTQYF. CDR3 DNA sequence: TGTGCCAGCTCACCAGGGGCGGGGGACACAGATACGCAGTATTTT.

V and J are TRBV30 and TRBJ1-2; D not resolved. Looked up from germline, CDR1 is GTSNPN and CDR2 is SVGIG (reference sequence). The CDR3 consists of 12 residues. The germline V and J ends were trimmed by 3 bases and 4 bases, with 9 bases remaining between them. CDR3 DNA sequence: TGTGCCTGGAGGAGGGCAGTCTATGGCTACACCTTC. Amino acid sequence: CAWRRAVYGYTF. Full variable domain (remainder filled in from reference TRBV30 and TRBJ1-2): SQTIHQWPATLVQPVGSPLSLECTVEGTSNPNLYWYRQAAGRGLQLLFYSVGIGQISSEVPQNLSASRPQDRQFILSSKKLLLSDSGFYLCAWRRAVYGYTFGSGTRLTVV.

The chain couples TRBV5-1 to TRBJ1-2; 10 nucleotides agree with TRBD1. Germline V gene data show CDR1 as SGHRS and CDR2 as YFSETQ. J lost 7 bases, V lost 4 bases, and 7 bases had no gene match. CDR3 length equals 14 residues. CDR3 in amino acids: CASSGSTGGFGYTF. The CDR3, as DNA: TGCGCCAGCAGCGGGTCGACAGGGGGCTTTGGCTACACCTTC. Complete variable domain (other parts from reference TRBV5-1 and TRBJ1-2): KAGVTQTPRYLIKTRGQQVTLSCSPISGHRSVSWYQQTPGQGLQFLFEYFSETQRNKGNFPGRFSGRQFSNSRSEMNVSTLELGDSALYLCASSGSTGGFGYTFGSGTRLTVV.

CDR3 protein: CASSHLSGARALGELFF. The CDR3 bases are TGTGCCAGCAGCCATCTAAGCGGCGCACGGGCCTTAGGGGAGCTGTTTTTT. The chain links TRBV14 to TRBJ2-2; TRBD2 is a possible D gene (5 bases). This CDR3 comprises 17 residues. Per germline, CDR1 SGHDN and CDR2 FVKESK. Trimming cost V 3 bases and J 8 bases, with 22 bases left between them.

The CDR3 DNA sequence: TGTGCCATCAGTCAAGACAAACTCCAAGAGACCCAGTACTTC. Translating gives CAISQDKLQETQYF. V usage is TRBV10-3 and J usage is TRBJ2-5, with unresolved D. Trimming took 5 bases from V and 1 from J, leaving 11 bases between them. Germline V lookup: CDR1 ENHRY, CDR2 SYGVKD. This CDR3 has 14 amino acids.

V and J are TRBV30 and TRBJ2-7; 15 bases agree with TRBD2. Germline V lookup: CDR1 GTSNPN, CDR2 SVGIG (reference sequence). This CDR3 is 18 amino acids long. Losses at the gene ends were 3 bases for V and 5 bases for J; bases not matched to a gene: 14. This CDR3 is CAWSPGTSGGKGIDEQYF. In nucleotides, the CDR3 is TGTGCCTGGAGCCCCGGGACTAGCGGGGGGAAAGGAATTGACGAGCAGTACTTC. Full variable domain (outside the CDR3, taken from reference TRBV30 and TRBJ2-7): SQTIHQWPATLVQPVGSPLSLECTVEGTSNPNLYWYRQAAGRGLQLLFYSVGIGQISSEVPQNLSASRPQDRQFILSSKKLLLSDSGFYLCAWSPGTSGGKGIDEQYFGPGTRLTVT.

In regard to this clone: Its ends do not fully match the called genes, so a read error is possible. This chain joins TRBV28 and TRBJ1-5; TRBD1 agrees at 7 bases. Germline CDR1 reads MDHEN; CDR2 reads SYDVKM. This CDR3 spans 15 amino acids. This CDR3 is CASSLNRGRDQPQHF. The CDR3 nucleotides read TGTGCTAGCAGTTTGAACAGGGGCCGCGATCAGCCCCAGCATTTT.

The DNA for the CDR3 is TGTGCCAGCAGTATTACAGGGCTCGGGGCTCAGCCCCAGCATTTT. Amino acid sequence: CASSITGLGAQPQHF. The chain recombines TRBV28 with TRBJ1-5, with a tentative D call TRBD1 (6 bases). The CDR3 length is 15 residues. V shed 5 bases and J shed 6 bases, with 17 bases lying between them. CDR1 is MDHEN and CDR2 is SYDVKM in the germline V gene.

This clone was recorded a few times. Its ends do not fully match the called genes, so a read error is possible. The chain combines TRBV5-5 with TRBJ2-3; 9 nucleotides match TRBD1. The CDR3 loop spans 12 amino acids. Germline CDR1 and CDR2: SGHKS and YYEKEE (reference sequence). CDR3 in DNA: TGTGCCAGCAGCTTATGGCGGGACAGGGAAAATTTT. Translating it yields CASSLWRDRENF.

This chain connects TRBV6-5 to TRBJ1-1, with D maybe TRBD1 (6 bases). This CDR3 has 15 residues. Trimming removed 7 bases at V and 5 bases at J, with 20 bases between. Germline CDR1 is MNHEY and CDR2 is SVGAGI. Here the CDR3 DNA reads TGTGCCAGCAACAGTCCTAGGGGGGGATTAACTGAAGCTTTCTTT. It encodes CASNSPRGGLTEAFF.

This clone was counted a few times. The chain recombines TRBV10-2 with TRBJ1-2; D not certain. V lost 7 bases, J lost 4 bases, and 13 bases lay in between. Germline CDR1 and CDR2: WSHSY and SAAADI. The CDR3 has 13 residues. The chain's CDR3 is CASKESGGYGYTF. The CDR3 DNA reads TGCGCCAGCAAAGAGTCCGGCGGCTATGGCTACACCTTC.

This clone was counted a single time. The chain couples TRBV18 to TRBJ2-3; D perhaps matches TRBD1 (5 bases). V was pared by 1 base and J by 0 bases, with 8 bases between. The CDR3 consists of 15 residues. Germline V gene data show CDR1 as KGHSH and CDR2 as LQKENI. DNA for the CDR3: TGTGCCAGCTCACCACTACAGGAGAGCACAGATACGCAGTATTTT. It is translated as CASSPLQESTDTQYF.

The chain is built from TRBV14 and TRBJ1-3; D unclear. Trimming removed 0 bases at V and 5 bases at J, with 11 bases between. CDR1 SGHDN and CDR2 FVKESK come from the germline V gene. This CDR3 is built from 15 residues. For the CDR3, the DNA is TGTGCCAGCAGCCAAGAGAGGTCGCCTAGAAACACCATATATTTT. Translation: CASSQERSPRNTIYF.

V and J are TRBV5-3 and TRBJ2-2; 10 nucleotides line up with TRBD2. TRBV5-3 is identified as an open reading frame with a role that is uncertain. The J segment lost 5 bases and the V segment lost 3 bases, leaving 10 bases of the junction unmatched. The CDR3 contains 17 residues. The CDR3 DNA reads TGTGCCAGAAGCTCTATCATAGCGGGGGGTTGGACCGGGGAGCTGTTTTTT. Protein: CARSSIIAGGWTGELFF.